Given below is one T cell receptor (beta chain) in context. Its antigen is not known. Sequencing libraries made from TCR beta cDNA carried unique molecular identifiers. TCRdb re-called the PCR reads with MiXCR, one entry per CDR3 protein. The table records a few hundred thousand distinct CDR3 sequences, 30% to 45% of them present only once. This specimen belongs to a study of post-analysis software for immune sequencing data. Study overall: Included among the disease courses, which were recorded for the cohort, were relapsing-remitting, secondary progressive and progressive-relapsing multiple sclerosis.

Study results and caveats: Normalized Chao1 diversity in multiple sclerosis patients fell significantly below that of controls. There were roughly five TRBV segments more frequent in patients than controls, and TRBV5-6, TRBV5-1 and TRBV20-1 were among them.

CDR1 is MDHEN, CDR2 SYDVKM, per germline. This CDR3 contains 16 residues. The V and J ends lost 1 base and 2 bases respectively, with 13 bases between them. The rearrangement uses TRBV28 and TRBJ2-3; perhaps TRBD1 as D (5 bases). Sequenced: blood. This sequence was found in a girl aged 2-10 years with multiple sclerosis. In DNA form, the CDR3 reads TGTGCCAGCAGTTTATCAGGGTCACGCGACACAGATACGCAGTATTTT. The encoded protein is CASSLSGSRDTDTQYF. The complete variable domain, with remaining parts taken from reference TRBV28 and TRBJ2-3, reads DVKVTQSSRYLVKRTGEKVFLECVQDMDHENMFWYRQDPGLGLRLIYFSYDVKMKEKGDIPEGYSVSREKKERFSLILESASTNQTSMYLCASSLSGSRDTDTQYFGPGTRLTVL.